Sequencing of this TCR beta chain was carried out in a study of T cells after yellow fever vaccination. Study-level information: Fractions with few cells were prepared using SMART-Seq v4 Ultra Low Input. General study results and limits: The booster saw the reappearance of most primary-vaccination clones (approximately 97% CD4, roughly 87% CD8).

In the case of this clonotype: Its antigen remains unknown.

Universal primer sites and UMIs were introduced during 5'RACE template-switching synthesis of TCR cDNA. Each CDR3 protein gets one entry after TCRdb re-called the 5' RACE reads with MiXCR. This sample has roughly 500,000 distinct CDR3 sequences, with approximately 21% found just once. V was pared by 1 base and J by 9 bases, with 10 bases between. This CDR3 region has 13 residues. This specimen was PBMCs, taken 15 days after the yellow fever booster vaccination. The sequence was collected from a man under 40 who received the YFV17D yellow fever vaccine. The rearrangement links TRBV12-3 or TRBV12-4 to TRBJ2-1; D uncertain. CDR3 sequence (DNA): TGTGCCAGCAGTTTAGGGATAGGAGCTGAGCAGTTCTTC. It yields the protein CASSLGIGAEQFF.